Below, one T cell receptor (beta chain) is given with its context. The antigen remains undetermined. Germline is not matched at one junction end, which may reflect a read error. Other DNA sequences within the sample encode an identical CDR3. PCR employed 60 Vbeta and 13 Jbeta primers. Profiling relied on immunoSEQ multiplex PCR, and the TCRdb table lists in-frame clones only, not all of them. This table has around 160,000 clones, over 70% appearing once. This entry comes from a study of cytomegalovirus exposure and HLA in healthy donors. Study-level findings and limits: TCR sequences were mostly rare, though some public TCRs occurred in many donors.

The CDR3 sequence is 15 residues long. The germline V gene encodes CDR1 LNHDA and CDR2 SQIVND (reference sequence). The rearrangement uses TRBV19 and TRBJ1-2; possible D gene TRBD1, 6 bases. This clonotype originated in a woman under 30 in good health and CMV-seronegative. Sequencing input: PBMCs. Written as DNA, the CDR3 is TGTGCCAGTAGTATCAACCAGGGACACGGCTATGGCTACACCTTT. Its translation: CASSINQGHGYGYTF. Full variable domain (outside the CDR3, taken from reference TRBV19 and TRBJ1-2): DGGITQSPKYLFRKEGQNVTLSCEQNLNHDAMYWYRQDPGQGLRLIYYSQIVNDFQKGDIAEGYSVSREKKESFPLTVTSAQKNPTAFYLCASSINQGHGYGYTFGSGTRLTVV.